This T cell receptor beta chain was recorded in a study of T cells in Graves' hyperthyroidism and ophthalmopathy. Criteria for exclusion of patients were uncontrolled infection, other autoimmune disease, pregnancy or lactation. This clonotype came up many times. Compared with germline, one end of the junction differs, possibly owing to a read error. This CDR3 comprises 15 residues. RNA transcripts provided the source from which TCR beta CDR3 regions were amplified. TCR CDR3 regions were first amplified by RT-PCR with HTBI primers. TCRdb reprocessed the multiplex PCR reads with MiXCR, giving one entry per CDR3 protein. This sample yields roughly 520,000 distinct CDR3 sequences, of which around 22% are seen a single time; about 11% belongs to the top ten.

This clonotype was sampled from a woman aged 25 to 39 with Graves' ophthalmopathy. The sample was blood. The chain combines TRBV12-3 or TRBV12-4 with TRBJ1-5, with D perhaps matching TRBD1 (5 bases). DNA for the CDR3: TGTGCCAGCAGTTTTTCGAGGGGTCTGAATCGGCCCCAGCATTTT. Protein product: CASSFSRGLNRPQHF.